This T cell receptor (beta chain) is drawn from a study of cytomegalovirus exposure and HLA in healthy donors. Study-level background: An analysis done earlier identified 120 million or so unique TCR beta sequences from about 179 million T cells.

It was with 60 Vbeta and 13 Jbeta primers that the PCR ran. Some clones are missing from TCRdb's copy, which holds only in-frame ones; the method was immunoSEQ multiplex PCR. The table has 120,000 or so clones, over 65% seen once. The CDR3 is 14 residues long. With 1 base clipped from V and 7 bases from J, the junction kept 4 bases outside the gene matches. CDR1 and CDR2 (germline): SGHTA, FQGTGA. This cohort consisted of healthy bone marrow donors. This TCR came from a woman aged 25 to 45 in good health and CMV-seronegative. The chain combines TRBV7-3 with TRBJ2-1, with 7 bases lining up with TRBD2. The sequencing sample was made of PBMCs. The CDR3 DNA reads as TGTGCCAGCAGCTTAAGCGGGAGAAGAAATGAGCAGTTCTTC. This codes for CASSLSGRRNEQFF.